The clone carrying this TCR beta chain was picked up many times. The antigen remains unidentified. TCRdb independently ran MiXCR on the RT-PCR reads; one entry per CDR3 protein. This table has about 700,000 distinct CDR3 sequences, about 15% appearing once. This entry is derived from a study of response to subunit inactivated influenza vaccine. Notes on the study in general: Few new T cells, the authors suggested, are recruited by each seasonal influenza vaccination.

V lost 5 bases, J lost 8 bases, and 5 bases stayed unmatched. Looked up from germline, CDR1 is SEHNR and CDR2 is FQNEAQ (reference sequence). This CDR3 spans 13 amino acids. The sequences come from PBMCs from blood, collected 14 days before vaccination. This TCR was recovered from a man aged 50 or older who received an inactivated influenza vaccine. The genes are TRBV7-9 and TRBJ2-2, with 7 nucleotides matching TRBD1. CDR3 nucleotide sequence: TGTGCCAGCAGCGTGACGGGACAGGGGGAGCTGTTTTTT. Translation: CASSVTGQGELFF.